The clone carrying this T cell receptor beta chain has only a few counts. This sample is part of a study of tumor and adjacent non-tumor tissue in lung cancer. Three rounds of nested PCR, following a modified ARM-PCR protocol, produced the TCRbeta library. MiXCR was run by TCRdb on the multiplex PCR reads, yielding one entry per CDR3 protein. The sample lists roughly 140,000 distinct CDR3 sequences, around two thirds occurring once. This sample's RNA came from whole unsorted tissue. Germline values: CDR1 SGHKS, CDR2 YYEKEE (reference sequence). V lost 1 base and J lost 2, with 11 bases in between. CDR3 length: 15 residues.

This clonotype was obtained from a man in his sixties with small cell lung cancer. This chain joins TRBV5-5 and TRBJ2-3, with D maybe TRBD1 (6 bases). Sequencing input: lung tumor tissue. CDR3 DNA sequence: TGTGCCAGCAGCTTGTCCGGACAGCACACAGATACGCAGTATTTT. Protein: CASSLSGQHTDTQYF.